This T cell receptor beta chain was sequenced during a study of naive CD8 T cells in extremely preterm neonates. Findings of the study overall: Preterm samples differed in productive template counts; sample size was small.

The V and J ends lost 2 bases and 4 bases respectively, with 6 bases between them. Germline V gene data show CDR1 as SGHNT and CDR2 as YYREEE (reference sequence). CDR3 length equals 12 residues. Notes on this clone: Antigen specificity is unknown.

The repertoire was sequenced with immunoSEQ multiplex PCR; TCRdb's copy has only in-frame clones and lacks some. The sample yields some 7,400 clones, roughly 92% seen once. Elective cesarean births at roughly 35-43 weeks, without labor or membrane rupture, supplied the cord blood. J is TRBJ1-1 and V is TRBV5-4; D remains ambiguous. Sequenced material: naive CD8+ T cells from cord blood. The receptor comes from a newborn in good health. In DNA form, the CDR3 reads TGTGCCAGCAGCTTCGGAGGCACTGAAGCTTTCTTT. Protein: CASSFGGTEAFF.